A selection of T cell receptor beta chains follows, all from one sample in a study of Tregs in tolerant kidney transplant recipients. TCRdb keeps only in-frame clones here, not all; method: immunoSEQ multiplex PCR. The sample consists of some 14,000 clones, approximately 90% of them appearing once. Sequenced sample: CD8+ T cells from blood. The receptor source for this set is a human donor in good health. CDR3s include the opening cysteine and the closing phenylalanine or tryptophan. D genes are given only for firm matches. Part of the rows lack a size; the others show once, few, many or a class for expanded clones.

J gene: TRBJ2-7; clone size: -; V gene: TRBV15; D gene: TRBD2; CDR3 protein: CATSPTSGSYYEQYF; CDR3 DNA: TGTGCCACCAGCCCAACTAGCGGGAGTTACTACGAGCAGTACTTC
J gene: TRBJ2-5; clone size: -; V gene: TRBV15; D gene: -; CDR3 protein: CATSKVDREETQYF; CDR3 DNA: TGTGCCACCAGCAAGGTGGACAGAGAAGAGACCCAGTACTTC
J gene: TRBJ2-7; clone size: -; V gene: TRBV5-1; D gene: TRBD1; CDR3 protein: CASSLFTGTGITYEQYF; CDR3 DNA: TGCGCCAGCAGTTTGTTTACCGGGACAGGGATAACCTACGAGCAGTACTTC
J gene: TRBJ2-2; clone size: -; V gene: TRBV2; D gene: -; CDR3 protein: CASSDGEPNTGELFF; CDR3 DNA: TGTGCCAGCAGTGACGGTGAACCGAACACCGGGGAGCTGTTTTTT
J gene: TRBJ2-1; clone size: -; V gene: TRBV19; D gene: -; CDR3 protein: CASSNKGPNNEQFF; CDR3 DNA: TGTGCCAGTAGTAATAAGGGCCCCAACAATGAGCAGTTCTTC
J gene: TRBJ2-2; clone size: -; V gene: TRBV5-6; D gene: -; CDR3 protein: CASSLVGLDSPTGELFF; CDR3 DNA: TGTGCCAGCAGCTTGGTAGGGTTGGACAGCCCCACCGGGGAGCTGTTTTTT
J gene: TRBJ2-7; clone size: -; V gene: TRBV4-3; D gene: -; CDR3 protein: CASSQGQPFPDYEQYF; CDR3 DNA: TGCGCCAGCAGCCAAGGGCAGCCGTTCCCCGACTACGAGCAGTACTTC
J gene: TRBJ2-1; clone size: -; V gene: TRBV19; D gene: -; CDR3 protein: CASSIAPGQEQFF; CDR3 DNA: TGTGCCAGTAGTATAGCCCCTGGCCAGGAGCAGTTCTTC
J gene: TRBJ2-1; clone size: -; V gene: TRBV19; D gene: -; CDR3 protein: CASNFGIYNEQFF; CDR3 DNA: TGTGCCAGTAACTTTGGGATATACAATGAGCAGTTCTTC
J gene: TRBJ2-7; clone size: -; V gene: TRBV4-3; D gene: -; CDR3 protein: CASSQDLGTPGYEQYF; CDR3 DNA: TGCGCCAGCAGCCAAGATCTTGGGACTCCGGGATACGAGCAGTACTTC
J gene: TRBJ2-1; clone size: once; V gene: TRBV30; D gene: TRBD2; CDR3 protein: CAWDAGVAGANEQFF; CDR3 DNA: TGTGCCTGGGACGCCGGAGTAGCGGGAGCCAATGAGCAGTTCTTC
J gene: TRBJ2-5; clone size: -; V gene: TRBV7-9; D gene: -; CDR3 protein: CASSPRGQETQYF; CDR3 DNA: TGTGCCAGCAGCCCACGCGGCCAAGAGACCCAGTACTTC
J gene: TRBJ1-4; clone size: -; V gene: TRBV7-8; D gene: -; CDR3 protein: CASSLNDATNEKLFF; CDR3 DNA: TGTGCCAGCAGCCTCAACGACGCAACTAATGAAAAACTGTTTTTT
J gene: TRBJ1-1; clone size: -; V gene: TRBV6-6; D gene: -; CDR3 protein: CASSYLVHTTEAFF; CDR3 DNA: TGTGCCAGCAGTTACTTGGTACATACCACTGAAGCTTTCTTT
J gene: TRBJ1-4; clone size: -; V gene: TRBV25-1; D gene: -; CDR3 protein: CASSEVARATNEKLFF; CDR3 DNA: TGTGCCAGCAGTGAAGTCGCGAGGGCAACTAATGAAAAACTGTTTTTT
J gene: TRBJ1-1; clone size: -; V gene: TRBV9; D gene: TRBD1; CDR3 protein: CASSPEDRPNTEAFF; CDR3 DNA: TGTGCCAGCAGCCCCGAGGACAGGCCTAACACTGAAGCTTTCTTT
J gene: TRBJ2-5; clone size: -; V gene: TRBV30; D gene: -; CDR3 protein: CAWSVRGTQYF; CDR3 DNA: TGTGCCTGGAGTGTGCGTGGGACCCAGTACTTC
J gene: TRBJ1-2; clone size: -; V gene: TRBV12-5; D gene: -; CDR3 protein: CASGDRRGYTF; CDR3 DNA: TGTGCTAGTGGTGACAGGCGAGGCTACACCTTC
J gene: TRBJ1-5; clone size: -; V gene: TRBV6-4; D gene: TRBD1; CDR3 protein: CAIETGRYQPQHF; CDR3 DNA: TGTGCCATAGAGACAGGGCGGTATCAGCCCCAGCATTTT
J gene: TRBJ2-1; clone size: -; V gene: TRBV13; D gene: TRBD1; CDR3 protein: CASRAGGDEQFF; CDR3 DNA: TGTGCCAGCAGGGCAGGGGGCGATGAGCAGTTCTTC
J gene: TRBJ2-5; clone size: -; V gene: TRBV6-5; D gene: TRBD2; CDR3 protein: CASTLAGGTEETQYF; CDR3 DNA: TGTGCCAGCACCCTAGCGGGAGGAACTGAAGAGACCCAGTACTTC
J gene: TRBJ2-2; clone size: -; V gene: TRBV12-5; D gene: TRBD2; CDR3 protein: CASGLYFGRAGTGELFF; CDR3 DNA: TGTGCTAGTGGTTTGTACTTTGGGAGGGCCGGCACCGGGGAGCTGTTTTTT
J gene: TRBJ2-3; clone size: -; V gene: TRBV19; D gene: -; CDR3 protein: CASRQWGGPTDTQYF; CDR3 DNA: TGTGCCAGTAGGCAATGGGGGGGCCCCACAGATACGCAGTATTTT
J gene: TRBJ2-1; clone size: once; V gene: TRBV9; D gene: -; CDR3 protein: CASSVDAAGNNEQFF; CDR3 DNA: TGTGCCAGCAGCGTAGACGCCGCGGGGAACAATGAGCAGTTCTTC
J gene: TRBJ2-7; clone size: -; V gene: TRBV30; D gene: TRBD2; CDR3 protein: CAWETSGRPYYEQYF; CDR3 DNA: TGTGCCTGGGAGACTAGCGGGCGTCCGTACTACGAGCAGTACTTC
J gene: TRBJ1-1; clone size: -; V gene: TRBV6-4; D gene: TRBD1; CDR3 protein: CASSIQGAEAFF; CDR3 DNA: TGTGCCAGCAGTATACAGGGGGCTGAAGCTTTCTTT
J gene: TRBJ1-2; clone size: -; V gene: TRBV4-1; D gene: TRBD1; CDR3 protein: CASSPSPGGNYGYTF; CDR3 DNA: TGCGCCAGCAGTCCAAGCCCAGGGGGCAACTATGGCTACACCTTC
J gene: TRBJ1-1; clone size: -; V gene: TRBV30; D gene: -; CDR3 protein: CAWTTDPNTEAFF; CDR3 DNA: TGTGCCTGGACTACAGATCCGAACACTGAAGCTTTCTTT
J gene: TRBJ2-5; clone size: -; V gene: TRBV30; D gene: TRBD2; CDR3 protein: CAWSVDSGRGTQYF; CDR3 DNA: TGTGCCTGGAGTGTGGATAGCGGGAGAGGGACCCAGTACTTC
J gene: TRBJ2-7; clone size: -; V gene: TRBV30; D gene: TRBD1; CDR3 protein: CAWSLLTGSSEQYF; CDR3 DNA: TGTGCCTGGAGTCTCCTGACAGGGTCTTCCGAGCAGTACTTC
J gene: TRBJ2-7; clone size: medium-sized; V gene: TRBV7-6; D gene: TRBD2; CDR3 protein: CASSAGTSGASYEQYF; CDR3 DNA: TGTGCCAGCAGCGCCGGGACTAGCGGGGCGTCCTACGAGCAGTACTTC
J gene: TRBJ1-5; clone size: -; V gene: TRBV27; D gene: -; CDR3 protein: CASSHYSNQPQHF; CDR3 DNA: TGTGCCAGCAGCCATTATAGCAATCAGCCCCAGCATTTT
J gene: TRBJ2-2; clone size: -; V gene: TRBV4-1; D gene: -; CDR3 protein: CASSPEEANTGELFF; CDR3 DNA: TGCGCCAGCAGCCCCGAGGAGGCGAACACCGGGGAGCTGTTTTTT
J gene: TRBJ2-6; clone size: once; V gene: TRBV30; D gene: -; CDR3 protein: CAWDAGANVLTF; CDR3 DNA: TGTGCCTGGGACGCCGGGGCCAACGTCCTGACTTTC
J gene: TRBJ2-3; clone size: -; V gene: TRBV19; D gene: TRBD2; CDR3 protein: CASSRSGGGLDTQYF; CDR3 DNA: TGTGCCAGTAGTAGGAGCGGGGGGGGTTTGGATACGCAGTATTTT
J gene: TRBJ2-7; clone size: -; V gene: TRBV5-1; D gene: -; CDR3 protein: CASSFKTGRSYEQYF; CDR3 DNA: TGCGCCAGCAGCTTTAAGACGGGCCGCTCCTACGAGCAGTACTTC
J gene: TRBJ1-3; clone size: -; V gene: TRBV30; D gene: -; CDR3 protein: CAWRAETGNTIYF; CDR3 DNA: TGTGCCTGGAGGGCAGAAACTGGAAACACCATATATTTT
J gene: TRBJ2-5; clone size: once; V gene: TRBV11-2; D gene: -; CDR3 protein: CASSLDPGTRPKETQYF; CDR3 DNA: TGTGCCAGCAGCTTAGACCCCGGGACAAGGCCAAAAGAGACCCAGTACTTC
J gene: TRBJ2-7; clone size: -; V gene: TRBV6-1; D gene: -; CDR3 protein: CASTEAYEQYF; CDR3 DNA: TGTGCCAGCACCGAGGCCTACGAGCAGTACTTC
J gene: TRBJ2-7; clone size: -; V gene: TRBV4-3; D gene: -; CDR3 protein: CASSQGRASYEQYF; CDR3 DNA: TGCGCCAGCAGCCAAGGCCGTGCCTCCTACGAGCAGTACTTC
J gene: TRBJ1-1; clone size: -; V gene: TRBV2; D gene: -; CDR3 protein: CASSEAGRVAEAFF; CDR3 DNA: TGTGCCAGCAGTGAAGCTGGGCGGGTAGCTGAAGCTTTCTTT
J gene: TRBJ1-1; clone size: -; V gene: TRBV6-6; D gene: -; CDR3 protein: CASRLADSDEAFF; CDR3 DNA: TGTGCCAGCAGACTCGCCGACAGCGATGAAGCTTTCTTT
J gene: TRBJ2-5; clone size: -; V gene: TRBV4-3; D gene: -; CDR3 protein: CASSQDVVGETQYF; CDR3 DNA: TGCGCCAGCAGCCAAGACGTGGTAGGAGAGACCCAGTACTTC
J gene: TRBJ1-4; clone size: -; V gene: TRBV7-9; D gene: -; CDR3 protein: CASSLADRKLFF; CDR3 DNA: TGTGCCAGCAGCTTAGCCGACAGAAAACTGTTTTTT
J gene: TRBJ2-3; clone size: -; V gene: TRBV5-1; D gene: TRBD2; CDR3 protein: CASSLWLAGVTDTQYF; CDR3 DNA: TGCGCCAGCAGCTTGTGGCTAGCGGGGGTCACAGATACGCAGTATTTT
J gene: TRBJ1-2; clone size: once; V gene: TRBV6-5; D gene: -; CDR3 protein: CASSYRTGDGYTF; CDR3 DNA: TGTGCCAGCAGTTATCGCACAGGAGATGGCTACACCTTC
J gene: TRBJ2-6; clone size: -; V gene: TRBV7-2; D gene: -; CDR3 protein: CASSLDYSGANVLTF; CDR3 DNA: TGTGCCAGCAGCTTAGACTACTCTGGGGCCAACGTCCTGACTTTC
J gene: TRBJ1-5; clone size: -; V gene: TRBV30; D gene: -; CDR3 protein: CAWSGGGNQPQHF; CDR3 DNA: TGTGCCTGGAGTGGAGGGGGAAATCAGCCCCAGCATTTT
J gene: TRBJ2-1; clone size: -; V gene: TRBV6-6; D gene: -; CDR3 protein: CASSLSSYNEQFF; CDR3 DNA: TGTGCCAGCAGCCTCAGCTCCTACAATGAGCAGTTCTTC
J gene: TRBJ2-5; clone size: -; V gene: TRBV9; D gene: -; CDR3 protein: CASSVAPADPGETQYF; CDR3 DNA: TGTGCCAGCAGCGTAGCTCCAGCGGACCCCGGGGAGACCCAGTACTTC
J gene: TRBJ1-1; clone size: -; V gene: TRBV7-2; D gene: -; CDR3 protein: CVPAEAFF; CDR3 DNA: TGTGTGCCCGCTGAAGCTTTCTTT
J gene: TRBJ2-7; clone size: -; V gene: TRBV11-2; D gene: -; CDR3 protein: CASSLDMKLF; CDR3 DNA: TGTGCCAGCAGCTTAGATATGAAACTCTTC
J gene: TRBJ1-1; clone size: -; V gene: TRBV7-4; D gene: -; CDR3 protein: CASRGSLMNTEAFF; CDR3 DNA: TGTGCCAGCAGAGGCAGCCTCATGAACACTGAAGCTTTCTTT
J gene: TRBJ2-4; clone size: -; V gene: TRBV2; D gene: TRBD1; CDR3 protein: CASGDRGVENIQYF; CDR3 DNA: TGTGCCAGCGGAGACAGGGGAGTAGAAAACATTCAGTACTTC
J gene: TRBJ2-7; clone size: -; V gene: TRBV4-1; D gene: -; CDR3 protein: CASSRSHRLGDEQYF; CDR3 DNA: TGCGCCAGCAGCCGGAGCCACCGGTTAGGGGACGAGCAGTACTTC
J gene: TRBJ2-1; clone size: -; V gene: TRBV7-2; D gene: TRBD2; CDR3 protein: CASSLASGRTGEQFF; CDR3 DNA: TGTGCCAGCAGCTTAGCTAGCGGGAGAACTGGGGAGCAGTTCTTC
J gene: TRBJ1-2; clone size: once; V gene: TRBV18; D gene: TRBD1; CDR3 protein: CASSQPGQAGYTF; CDR3 DNA: TGTGCCAGCTCCCAACCGGGACAGGCCGGCTACACCTTC